The clone carrying this TCR beta chain turned up a few times. Its matching antigen is unknown. The data belong to a study of identical twins. The CDR3 totals 15 residues. V gave up 6 bases and J gave up 5 bases, with 18 bases separating them. Looked up from germline, CDR1 is MNHNS and CDR2 is SASEGT. TCRdb processed the 5' RACE reads anew with MiXCR; each CDR3 protein has one entry. The top ten hold approximately 0.52% of the sample, which has about 550,000 distinct CDR3 sequences, 20% to 25% seen once. Findings and limits, study-wide: The analysis was cross-sectional rather than longitudinal within donors. There is a chance that invariant MAIT and iNKT cells partially muddied zero-insertion analyses. An excess of low generation probability was shown by twin-shared out-of-frame alpha sequences.

A further study also used this sample, focusing on yellow fever vaccine responses in identical twins. That work adds: It has been reported that, in twins, the vaccine T cell response seemed partly convergent and partly personalized.

The sample comprised CD4+ T cells sorted from blood. The clonotype comes from a woman under 30 in good health. The rearrangement links TRBV6-1 to TRBJ2-3; D possibly corresponds to TRBD2 (5 bases). This chain's CDR3 is CASRRRRVEGDTQYF. In DNA form, the CDR3 reads TGTGCCAGCAGACGACGTCGTGTTGAGGGAGATACGCAGTATTTT.